The source of this TCR beta chain is a study of T cell responses to AZD1222 COVID-19 vaccine. Generated by immunoSEQ multiplex PCR, the TCRdb table keeps only in-frame clones and is missing some. The table has some 170,000 clones, roughly 89% seen once. About this clone itself: Antigen unknown.

Study conclusions and caveats: Donor demographics were predominantly white British with a female majority; clonal diversity may be underestimated.

CDR1 and CDR2 from the germline V gene are LNHDA and SQIVND (reference sequence). The V gene end was trimmed by 10 bases and the J gene end by 2 bases; junction bases not matched to a gene: 4. The CDR3 runs to 14 residues. The chain is built from TRBV19 and TRBJ2-5; 13 bases are a match to TRBD2. The sequenced sample was peripheral blood, obtained on day 0 of AZD1222 vaccination. This TCR derives from an adult in good health. This CDR3 reads CATGLAGAQETQYF. CDR3 coding DNA: TGTGCCACCGGACTAGCGGGAGCTCAAGAGACCCAGTACTTC.